This passage covers 10 T cell receptor beta chains from one sample sequenced in a study of regulatory T cells in long-lasting Graves disease. Documented time point: newly diagnosed GD, antithyroid drugs for less than 3 months. From PBMCs, RNA was extracted and then used to make the TCR library. CDR3-region Arm-PCR and iRepertoire HTBI primers produced the TCR beta libraries. In TCRdb, the multiplex PCR reads were re-called with MiXCR into one record per CDR3 protein. This table holds hundreds of thousands of distinct CDR3 sequences, about 16% found once. The sample was also reused in another study, on T cells in Graves' hyperthyroidism and ophthalmopathy.

The sequences come from peripheral blood mononuclear cells (PBMCs), collected at new diagnosis, from a patient treated with antithyroid drugs. The receptors were gathered from a woman between 40 and 65 years old with Graves disease.

This clonotype was found many times. The CDR3 here is CASSYSGGDTYNEQFF. The DNA of the CDR3 is TGTGCCAGCAGCTATAGCGGGGGTGATACCTACAATGAGCAGTTCTTC. The chain joins TRBV6-2 or TRBV6-3 to TRBJ2-1; TRBD2 matches at 9 bases. Germline V gene lookup returns CDR1 MNHEY and CDR2 SVGEGT. The CDR3 length is 16 residues. V lost 6 bases to trimming and J lost 2 bases; unmatched junction nucleotides: 8.

The J gene is TRBJ1-4, the V gene TRBV12-3 or TRBV12-4, with D perhaps matching TRBD1 (5 bases). The CDR3 runs to 14 residues. Trimming removed 8 bases at V and 8 bases at J, with 18 bases between. CDR3 amino acids: CASGVGGADEKLFF. CDR3 in DNA: TGTGCCAGCGGGGTCGGTGGGGCGGACGAAAAACTGTTTTTT.

Details on this clonotype: With a much larger clone just one base away, this may be a read error. J is TRBJ2-3 and V is TRBV11-3; 8 bases agree with TRBD1. Matching the DNA end better, TRBJ2-7 makes the J call doubtful. Germline V lookup: CDR1 SGHNT, CDR2 YENEEA. The CDR3 has 15 amino acids. CDR3 DNA: TGTGCCAGCAGCTCAGGGCAGGGGGCTTATAATGAGCAGTACTTC. Protein product: CASSSGQGAYNEQYF.

This clonotype was counted many times. The CDR3 is CASSGGVQETQYF. The CDR3 nucleotides are TGTGCCAGCAGCGGGGGGGTTCAAGAGACCCAGTACTTC. This rearrangement joins TRBV3-1 to TRBJ2-5, with 7 bases identical to TRBD2. This CDR3 is 13 amino acids long. The germline CDR1 and CDR2 sequences are LGHDT and YNNKEL (reference sequence). The V gene end was trimmed by 5 bases and the J gene end by 2 bases; junction bases not matched to a gene: 2.

With respect to this clonotype: This clone may be a read error of a much larger clone one base away. The gene calls are TRBV3-1 and TRBJ1-6, with TRBD1 matching over 7 bases. Germline V gives CDR1 LGHDT, CDR2 YNNKEL (reference sequence). CDR3 length: 14 residues. In nucleotides, the CDR3 is TGTGCCAACAGCCTTACAGGGGTGAATTCACCCCTCCACTTT. As protein: CANSLTGVNSPLHF.

This clonotype was seen many times. J is TRBJ2-3 and V is TRBV28; possibly TRBD2 for D (5 bases). Germline V lookup: CDR1 MDHEN, CDR2 SYDVKM. CDR3 length: 14 residues. The ends were cut back, 5 bases at V and 4 bases at J, with 13 bases in the middle. The CDR3 DNA follows: TGTGCCAGCAGTCTACTGGACGGGGCAGATACGCAGTATTTT. Translating gives CASSLLDGADTQYF.

This rearrangement joins TRBV28 to TRBJ1-2, with 7 bases that match TRBD1. This CDR3 contains 16 residues. Per the germline V gene, CDR1 is MDHEN and CDR2 is SYDVKM. The trim removed 5 bases at V and 4 bases at J, leaving 13 bases unmatched. The CDR3 is CASSPKNRGMSYGYTF. CDR3 nucleotides: TGTGCCAGCAGTCCCAAAAACAGGGGAATGAGCTATGGCTACACCTTC.

This clonotype has a count of ten or more. This chain joins TRBV15 and TRBJ1-2; a weak D match, TRBD1 (6 bases). V was cut by 0 bases and J by 8 bases, with 16 bases left in between. In germline, CDR1 is LNHNV, CDR2 YYDKDF (reference sequence). The CDR3 has 15 residues. CDR3 nucleotide sequence: TGTGCCACCAGCAGAGAGGGACACGGATCGGTGGGCTACACCTTC. It translates to CATSREGHGSVGYTF.

V is TRBV11-2 and J is TRBJ1-1, with TRBD1 as a possible D gene (6 bases). The CDR3 is 16 residues long. V lost 4 bases, J lost 5 bases, and 20 bases lay in between. Germline V CDR1 and CDR2: SGHAT, FQNNGV. CDR3 sequence: CASSSGARDGATEAFF. The CDR3 nucleotides are TGTGCCAGCAGCTCGGGGGCACGGGATGGGGCTACTGAAGCTTTCTTT. The complete variable domain, with remaining parts taken from reference TRBV11-2 and TRBJ1-1, reads EAGVAQSPRYKIIEKRQSVAFWCNPISGHATLYWYQQILGQGPKLLIQFQNNGVVDDSQLPKDRFSAERLKGVDSTLKIQPAKLEDSAVYLCASSSGARDGATEAFFGQGTRLTVV.

This chain joins TRBV7-2 and TRBJ1-4; 8 nucleotides align to TRBD1. CDR1 and CDR2 from the germline V gene are SGHTA and FQGNSA. The CDR3 totals 14 residues. Trimming cost V 6 bases and J 9 bases; bases outside gene matches: 9. CDR3 DNA sequence: TGTGCCAGCAGTCCCAGACAGGGGAATAAAAAACTGTTTTTT. Amino acids: CASSPRQGNKKLFF.